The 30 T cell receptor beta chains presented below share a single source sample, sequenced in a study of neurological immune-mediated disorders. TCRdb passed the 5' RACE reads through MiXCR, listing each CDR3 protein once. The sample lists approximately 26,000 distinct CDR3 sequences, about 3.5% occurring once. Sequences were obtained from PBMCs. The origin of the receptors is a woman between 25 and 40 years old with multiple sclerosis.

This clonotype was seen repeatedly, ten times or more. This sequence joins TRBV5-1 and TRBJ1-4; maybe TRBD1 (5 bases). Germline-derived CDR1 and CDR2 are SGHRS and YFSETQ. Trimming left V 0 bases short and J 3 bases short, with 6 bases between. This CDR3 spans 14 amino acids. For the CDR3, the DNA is TGCGCCAGCAGCTTGGGAGGGGCTAATGAAAAACTGTTTTTT. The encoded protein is CASSLGGANEKLFF.

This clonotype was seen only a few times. The CDR3 DNA reads TGTGCCAGCAGCTTCGGGGCCACCCAAGAGCAGTACTTC. As protein: CASSFGATQEQYF. This chain links TRBV7-9 with TRBJ2-7, with D perhaps TRBD1 or TRBD2 (5 bases each). Trimming cost V 3 bases and J 7 bases, with 13 bases left between them. Germline V CDR1 and CDR2: SEHNR, FQNEAQ (reference sequence). The length of the CDR3 is 13 residues. Full variable domain (outside the CDR3, taken from reference TRBV7-9 and TRBJ2-7): DTGVSQNPRHKITKRGQNVTFRCDPISEHNRLYWYRQTLGQGPEFLTYFQNEAQLEKSRLLSDRFSAERPKGSFSTLEIQRTEQGDSAMYLCASSFGATQEQYFGPGTRLTVT.

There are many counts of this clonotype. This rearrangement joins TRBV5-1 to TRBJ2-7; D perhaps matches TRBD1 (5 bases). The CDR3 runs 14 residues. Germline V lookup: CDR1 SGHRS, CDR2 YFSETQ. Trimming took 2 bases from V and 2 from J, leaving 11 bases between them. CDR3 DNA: TGCGCCAGCAGCTTTGGCAGGGCCACCTACGAGCAGTACTTC. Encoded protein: CASSFGRATYEQYF.

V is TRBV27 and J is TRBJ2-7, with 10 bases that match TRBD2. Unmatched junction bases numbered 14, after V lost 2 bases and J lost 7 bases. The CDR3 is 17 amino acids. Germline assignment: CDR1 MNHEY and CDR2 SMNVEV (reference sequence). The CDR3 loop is CASSLRGASGSIQEQYF. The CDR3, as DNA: TGTGCCAGCAGTTTAAGGGGGGCTAGCGGGAGTATCCAAGAGCAGTACTTC.

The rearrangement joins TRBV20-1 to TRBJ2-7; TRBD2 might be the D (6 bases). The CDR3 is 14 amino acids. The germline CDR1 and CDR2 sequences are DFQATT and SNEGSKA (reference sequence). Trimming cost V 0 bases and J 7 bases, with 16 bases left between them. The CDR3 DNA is TGCAGTGCTAGAGATGGAGGGCAGTACCAAGAGCAGTACTTC. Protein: CSARDGGQYQEQYF.

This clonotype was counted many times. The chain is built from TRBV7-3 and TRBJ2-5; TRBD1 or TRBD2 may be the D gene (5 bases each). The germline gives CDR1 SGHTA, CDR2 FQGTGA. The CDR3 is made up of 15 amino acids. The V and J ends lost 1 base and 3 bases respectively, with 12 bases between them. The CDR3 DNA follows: TGTGCCAGCAGCTTAAACGGGCAGGGAGAAGAGACCCAGTACTTC. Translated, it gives CASSLNGQGEETQYF.

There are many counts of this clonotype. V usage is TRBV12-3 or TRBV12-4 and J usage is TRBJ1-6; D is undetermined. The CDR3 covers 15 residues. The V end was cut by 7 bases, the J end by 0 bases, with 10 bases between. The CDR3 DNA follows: TGTGCCAGCACCCTCGGGAGCTCCTATAATTCACCCCTCCACTTT. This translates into CASTLGSSYNSPLHF.

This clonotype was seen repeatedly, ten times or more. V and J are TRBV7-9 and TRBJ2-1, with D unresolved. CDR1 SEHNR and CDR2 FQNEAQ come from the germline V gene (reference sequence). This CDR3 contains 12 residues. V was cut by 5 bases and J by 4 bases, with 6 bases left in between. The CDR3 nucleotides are TGTGCCAGCAGCCTAAATTACAATGAGCAGTTCTTC. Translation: CASSLNYNEQFF.

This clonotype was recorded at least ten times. DNA of the CDR3: TGTGCCAGCAGCCTGGGACTAAACACAGATACGCAGTATTTT. Translation: CASSLGLNTDTQYF. The chain employs TRBV7-2 and TRBJ2-3; 7 bases align to TRBD2. The CDR3 runs to 14 residues. CDR1 SGHTA and CDR2 FQGNSA come from the germline V gene. The J segment lost 2 bases and the V segment lost 5 bases, leaving 4 bases of the junction unmatched. Full variable domain (remainder filled in from reference TRBV7-2 and TRBJ2-3): GAGVSQSPSNKVTEKGKDVELRCDPISGHTALYWYRQSLGQGLEFLIYFQGNSAPDKSGLPSDRFSAERTGGSVSTLTIQRTQQEDSAVYLCASSLGLNTDTQYFGPGTRLTVL.

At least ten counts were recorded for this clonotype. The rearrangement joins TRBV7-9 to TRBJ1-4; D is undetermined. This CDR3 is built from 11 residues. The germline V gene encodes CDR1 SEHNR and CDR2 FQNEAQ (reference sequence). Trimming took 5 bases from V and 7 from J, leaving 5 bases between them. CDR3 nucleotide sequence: TGTGCCAGCAGCACAATTGAAAAACTGTTTTTT. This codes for CASSTIEKLFF.

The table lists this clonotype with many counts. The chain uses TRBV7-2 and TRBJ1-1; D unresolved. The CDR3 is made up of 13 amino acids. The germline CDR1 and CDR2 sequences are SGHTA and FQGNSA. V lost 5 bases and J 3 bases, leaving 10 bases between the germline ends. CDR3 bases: TGTGCCAGCAGCGCGAACACAGACACTGAAGCTTTCTTT. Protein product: CASSANTDTEAFF.

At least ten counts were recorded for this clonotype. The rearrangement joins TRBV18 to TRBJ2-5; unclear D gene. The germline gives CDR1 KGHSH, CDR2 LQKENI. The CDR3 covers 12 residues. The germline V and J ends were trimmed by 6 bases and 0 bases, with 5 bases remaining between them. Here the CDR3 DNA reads TGTGCCAGCTCCAAGTACCAAGAGACCCAGTACTTC. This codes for CASSKYQETQYF.

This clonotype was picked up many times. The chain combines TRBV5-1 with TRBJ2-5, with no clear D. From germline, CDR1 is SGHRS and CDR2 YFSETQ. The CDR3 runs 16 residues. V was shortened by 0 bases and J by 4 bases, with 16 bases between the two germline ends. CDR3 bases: TGCGCCAGCAGCTTGGCTCCCCTTGGCCGAGTAGAGACCCAGTACTTC. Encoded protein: CASSLAPLGRVETQYF.

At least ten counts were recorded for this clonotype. The CDR3 nucleotides are TGTGCCACCAGCACCGGACTAGCGGGATACGTCGAGCAGTACTTC. This encodes CATSTGLAGYVEQYF. V and J are TRBV15 and TRBJ2-7; 12 nucleotides align to TRBD2. From germline, CDR1 is LNHNV and CDR2 YYDKDF (reference sequence). With V trimmed by 4 bases and J by 6 bases, 7 bases remained unmatched. The CDR3 consists of 15 residues.

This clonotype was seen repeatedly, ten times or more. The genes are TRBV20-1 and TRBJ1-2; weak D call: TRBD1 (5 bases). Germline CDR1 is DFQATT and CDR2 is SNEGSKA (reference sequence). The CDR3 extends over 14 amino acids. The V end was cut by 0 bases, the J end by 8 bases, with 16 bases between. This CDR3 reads CSARDLGALEGYTF. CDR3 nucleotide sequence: TGCAGTGCTAGAGATCTTGGGGCTCTTGAAGGCTACACCTTC.

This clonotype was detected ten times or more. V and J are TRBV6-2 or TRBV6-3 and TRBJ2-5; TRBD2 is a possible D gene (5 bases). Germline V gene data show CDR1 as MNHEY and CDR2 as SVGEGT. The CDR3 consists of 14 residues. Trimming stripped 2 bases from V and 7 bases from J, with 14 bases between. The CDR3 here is CASSYGGGSGTQYF. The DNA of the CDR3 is TGTGCCAGCAGTTACGGCGGCGGCAGCGGGACCCAGTACTTC.

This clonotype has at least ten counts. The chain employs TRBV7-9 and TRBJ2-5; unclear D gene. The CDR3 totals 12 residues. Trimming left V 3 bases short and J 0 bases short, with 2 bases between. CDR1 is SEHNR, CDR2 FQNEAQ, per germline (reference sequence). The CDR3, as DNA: TGTGCCAGCAGCTTCCACCAAGAGACCCAGTACTTC. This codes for CASSFHQETQYF.

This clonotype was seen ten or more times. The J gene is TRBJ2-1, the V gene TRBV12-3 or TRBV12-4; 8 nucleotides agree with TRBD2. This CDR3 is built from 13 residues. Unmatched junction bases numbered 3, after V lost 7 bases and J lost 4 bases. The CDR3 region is CASNPGGYNEQFF. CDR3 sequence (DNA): TGTGCCAGCAACCCGGGGGGGTACAATGAGCAGTTCTTC.

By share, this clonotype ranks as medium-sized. In DNA form, the CDR3 reads TGTGCCAGCAGGGGGAACACTGAAGCTTTCTTT. Protein: CASRGNTEAFF. The rearrangement links TRBV12-3 or TRBV12-4 to TRBJ1-1; D gene uncertain. The ends were cut back, 6 bases at V and 1 base at J, with 3 bases in the middle. This CDR3 contains 11 residues.

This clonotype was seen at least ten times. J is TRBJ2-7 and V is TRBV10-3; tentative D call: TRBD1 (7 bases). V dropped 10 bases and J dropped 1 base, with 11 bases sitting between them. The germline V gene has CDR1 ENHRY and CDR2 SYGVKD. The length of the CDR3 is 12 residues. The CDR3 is CATAGQSYEQYF. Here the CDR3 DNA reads TGTGCCACCGCGGGACAGTCCTACGAGCAGTACTTC.

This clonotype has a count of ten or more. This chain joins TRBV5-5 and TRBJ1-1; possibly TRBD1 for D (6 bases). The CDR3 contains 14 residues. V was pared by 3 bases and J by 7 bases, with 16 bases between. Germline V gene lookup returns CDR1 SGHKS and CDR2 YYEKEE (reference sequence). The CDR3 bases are TGTGCCAGCAGCTGGGGTGCGGGGGGCTTTGAAGCTTTCTTT. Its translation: CASSWGAGGFEAFF.

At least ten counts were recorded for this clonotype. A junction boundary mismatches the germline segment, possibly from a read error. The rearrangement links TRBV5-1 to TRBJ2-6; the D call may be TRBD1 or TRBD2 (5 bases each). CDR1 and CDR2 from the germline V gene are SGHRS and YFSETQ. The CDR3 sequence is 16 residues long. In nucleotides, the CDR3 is TGCGCCAGCAGCGAATCTGGCCGGACTGGGGCCAAAGTCCTGACTTTC. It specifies CASSESGRTGAKVLTF.

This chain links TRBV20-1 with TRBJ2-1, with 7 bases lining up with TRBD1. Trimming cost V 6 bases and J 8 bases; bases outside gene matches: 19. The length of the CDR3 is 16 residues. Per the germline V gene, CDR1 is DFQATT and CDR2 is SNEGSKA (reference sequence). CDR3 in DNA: TGCAGTGCGTTCCTCGGGGATCTGACAGGGAAAGATGAGCAGTTCTTC. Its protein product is CSAFLGDLTGKDEQFF.

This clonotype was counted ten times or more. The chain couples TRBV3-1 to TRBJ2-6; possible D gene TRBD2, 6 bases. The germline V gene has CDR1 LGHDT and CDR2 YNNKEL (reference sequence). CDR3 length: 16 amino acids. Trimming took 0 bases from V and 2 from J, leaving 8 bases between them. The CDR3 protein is CASSQDWGAGANVLTF. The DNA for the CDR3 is TGTGCCAGCAGCCAAGATTGGGGGGCTGGGGCCAACGTCCTGACTTTC.

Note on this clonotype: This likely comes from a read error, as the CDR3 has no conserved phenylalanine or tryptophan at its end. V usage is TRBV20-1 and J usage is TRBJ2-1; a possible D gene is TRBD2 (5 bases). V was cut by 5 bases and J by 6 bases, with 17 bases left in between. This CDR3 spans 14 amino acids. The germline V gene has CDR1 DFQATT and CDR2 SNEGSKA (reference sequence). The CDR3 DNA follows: TGCAGTGCTGATGTTGGGAGCGGACCCAATGAGCAGTTCAAC. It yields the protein CSADVGSGPNEQFN.

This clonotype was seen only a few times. CDR3 sequence: CASSPTRGPGTQYF. Here the CDR3 DNA reads TGTGCCAGCAGTCCGACCAGGGGGCCCGGGACCCAGTACTTC. The rearrangement joins TRBV12-3 or TRBV12-4 to TRBJ2-5; TRBD1 aligns across 8 bases. This CDR3 is 14 amino acids long. With V trimmed by 5 bases and J by 7 bases, 9 bases remained unmatched.

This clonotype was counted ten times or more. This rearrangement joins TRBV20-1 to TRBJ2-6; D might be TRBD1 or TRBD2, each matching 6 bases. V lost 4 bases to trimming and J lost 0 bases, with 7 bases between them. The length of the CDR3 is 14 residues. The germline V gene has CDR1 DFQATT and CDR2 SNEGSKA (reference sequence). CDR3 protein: CSAKGGSGANVLTF. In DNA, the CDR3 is TGCAGTGCTAAGGGGGGCTCTGGGGCCAACGTCCTGACTTTC.

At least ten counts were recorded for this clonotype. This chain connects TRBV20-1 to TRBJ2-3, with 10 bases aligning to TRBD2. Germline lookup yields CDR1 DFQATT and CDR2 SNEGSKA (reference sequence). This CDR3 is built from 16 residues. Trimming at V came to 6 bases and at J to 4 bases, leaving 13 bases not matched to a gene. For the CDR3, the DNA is TGCAGTGCCAATGGGGCTCTAGCGGGAGTTTCAGATACGCAGTATTTT. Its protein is CSANGALAGVSDTQYF.

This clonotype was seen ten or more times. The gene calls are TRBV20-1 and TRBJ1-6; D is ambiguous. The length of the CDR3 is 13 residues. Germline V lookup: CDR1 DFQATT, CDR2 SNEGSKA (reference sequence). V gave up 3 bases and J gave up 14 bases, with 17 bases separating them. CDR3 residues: CSASFDNNFSLHF. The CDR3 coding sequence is TGCAGTGCTAGCTTTGACAATAATTTTTCCCTCCACTTT.

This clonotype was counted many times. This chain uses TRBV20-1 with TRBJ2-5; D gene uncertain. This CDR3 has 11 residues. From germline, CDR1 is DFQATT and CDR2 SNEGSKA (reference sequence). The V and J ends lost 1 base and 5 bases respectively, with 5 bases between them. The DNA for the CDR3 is TGCAGTGCTAGAGTTTACGAGACCCAGTACTTC. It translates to CSARVYETQYF.